This T cell receptor (beta chain) was recovered during a study of cytomegalovirus exposure and HLA in healthy donors. Study-wide background: Unique TCRs from HLA-typed donors, 70 million to 100 million of them, were held in an early data release.

Trimming took 5 bases from V and 4 from J, leaving 17 bases between them. Germline V CDR1 and CDR2: MNHEY, SMNVEV (reference sequence). The CDR3 runs to 15 residues. PCR employed 60 Vbeta and 13 Jbeta primers. Assay used: immunoSEQ multiplex PCR; TCRdb lists only in-frame clones, some missing. The table shows roughly 160,000 clones, with roughly 70% occurring only once. The material sequenced was PBMCs. The sequence derives from a girl between 10 and 17 years old in good health and CMV-seronegative. The chain combines TRBV27 with TRBJ1-1, with D perhaps matching TRBD1 (6 bases). The CDR3 sequence: CASSPPTGGLTEAFF. CDR3 DNA: TGTGCCAGCAGTCCGCCGACAGGAGGACTCACTGAAGCTTTCTTT.